The T cell receptor beta chain under discussion was sequenced for a study of Ad26.COV2.S vaccination and SARS-CoV-2 variants (dated by TCRdb to the early 2020s). Regarding the complete study: Donors in the vaccine arm were drawn from COV1001, a phase I-IIa trial of Ad26.COV2.S in healthy adults that was multicentre, randomized, double-blind and placebo-controlled. The TCR-sequenced set comprised roughly 30 samples: roughly 19 Ad26.COV2.S vaccine recipients, 5 placebo recipients and 8 SARS-CoV-2 convalescent individuals. Ad26.COV2.S was administered intramuscularly at a dose of 5x10^10 or 1x10^11 viral particles, either as one shot or as two shots given 56 days apart. Trial participants were randomized into five groups of five, in which low-dose or high-dose Ad26.COV2.S was given once or twice, or placebo was given on both occasions. Investigators did not know the trial group allocation while performing experiments and assessing outcomes. TCRbeta repertoire sequencing was used to assess the specificity and breadth of SARS-CoV-2-reactive T cell receptors after Ad26.COV2.S vaccination. Study-wide findings and limitations: The authors noted that total T cell responses may have been underestimated by the TCR breadth and depth analyses. Non-spike TCR breadth was comparable between vaccine and placebo recipients, consistent with the vaccine containing only spike. The study was not powered to compare responses between vaccine doses or regimens. After vaccination, substantial breadth of spike-specific CD8+ and CD4+ T cell responses was reported. Higher spike-specific TCR breadth was observed in Ad26.COV2.S recipients than in placebo recipients (P = 0.0014).

This specimen's treatment or condition label, interpreted: approximately 18 received Ad26.COV2.S at low or high dose, single or two shots; about 5 received placebo; per-sample allocation not given. For vaccine and placebo recipients, repertoires were sequenced using samples collected on day 63 after the first injection. In Cohort 1b, roughly 26 adults aged 18-55 years were enrolled at a single site in Boston, USA, between 29 July and 7 August 2020. Ad26.COV2.S was a replication-incompetent adenovirus type 26 vector expressing a prefusion-stabilized SARS-CoV-2 spike protein from the original Wuhan strain. A note on this clone: The antigen it binds to is not known. Base qualities were left out, and no much larger clone turns up one base away.

The immunoSEQ Assay was the method used to sequence TCRbeta CDR3 regions. After extraction, genomic DNA underwent amplification by bias-controlled multiplex PCR, followed by high-throughput sequencing. The published analysis was carried out like this. To quantify the absolute abundance of each unique TCRbeta CDR3 region, sequences were collapsed and filtered. T cell fraction was estimated by normalizing TCRbeta template counts to usable DNA, with usable DNA measured through amplification of reference genes found in all nucleated cells. Repertoire TCRs were annotated as SARS-CoV-2-specific when V gene, CDR3 amino acid sequence and J gene were exactly matched to a known reactive TCR set. MIRA supplied the reference SARS-CoV-2 TCR set, which was filtered for enrichment in COVID-19-positive ImmuneCODE repertoires so that public or cross-reactive TCRs were removed. Drawing on the MIRA antigens, annotated TCRs were analysed further at the level of specific ORF or position within ORF. Breadth was defined as the number of annotated unique rearrangements divided by the total number of unique productive rearrangements, and depth was defined as the summed frequency of the annotated unique rearrangements. TCR breadth was compared between groups using two-sided Wilcoxon rank-sum tests. TCRdb mirrors the immuneACCESS table, restricted to in-frame sequences. Some clones are absent from its copies; in checked studies, under half trace to an unresolved V gene, and the reason for the others is unknown. V and J calls plus clone size are reproduced from that table; the DNA served to infer D and trimming. The sample table records 500,000 or so clones; 89% of these occur just once. Roughly 2.5% of the sample is taken by the ten largest.

CDR1 LGHNA and CDR2 YSLEER are derived from the germline V gene. The CDR3 contains 15 residues, cysteine and phenylalanine counted. The retained sequence is limited to the CDR3, 45 bases, with the frame set at the first base. Germline trimming amounts to 4 bases on V and 7 bases on J, with 11 as the count of junction bases outside the gene matches. This specimen consisted of peripheral blood, obtained in a trial of Ad26.COV2.S vaccine versus placebo. The source is a person aged 18-60 years who received the Ad26.COV2.S COVID-19 vaccine or a placebo. The chain is encoded by TRBV4-3 joined to TRBJ1-2, with 8 bases matching TRBD1. The bases read TGCGCCAGCAGCCCCGGACAGGGACAGATTCTTGGCTACACCTTC. This sequence encodes CASSPGQGQILGYTF.